This TCR beta chain was sequenced for a study of T cell changes during pregnancy in multiple sclerosis. Germline CDR1 is LNHDA and CDR2 is SQIVND (reference sequence). CDR3 length: 16 amino acids. J was trimmed by 0 bases and V by 6 bases; bases with no gene match: 10. The method was immunoSEQ multiplex PCR; TCRdb's version includes in-frame clones alone and lacks a portion of them. The table includes 55,000 to 80,000 clones, about 90% detected once. The sequences come from peripheral blood, collected after pregnancy. This sequence was found in a female donor in good health, enrolled as a control in a pregnancy study. The chain is built from TRBV19 and TRBJ2-7, with TRBD2 matching over 8 bases. The CDR3 here is CASRHSGGSSSYEQYF. CDR3 DNA sequence: TGTGCCAGTAGGCACTCGGGGGGGTCGAGCTCCTACGAGCAGTACTTC.